One sample yielded the 13 T cell receptor beta chains listed below, sequenced in a study of PD-1 blockade in classical Hodgkin lymphoma. Sequencing was performed with immunoSEQ multiplex PCR; in TCRdb, only in-frame clones are kept and a portion is missing. Among about 17,000 clones listed, approximately 84% were seen once. Time point: cycle 4 day 1 (C4D1), after 6 weeks of nivolumab. Each of the patients experienced relapse following autologous stem cell transplantation, and their brentuximab vedotin exposure differed. Magnetic negative selection served to purify CD4+ T cells out of PBMCs that had been thawed. Sequenced here: CD4+ T cells from blood, sampled before the fourth cycle of nivolumab. The source of these receptors is a human donor with classical Hodgkin lymphoma.

This clone was observed a few times. The chain has TRBV4-1 and TRBJ1-4, with D perhaps matching TRBD1 (5 bases). CDR1 is MGHRA and CDR2 is YSYEKL in the germline V gene. The CDR3 contains 16 residues. Trimming shortened V by 4 bases and J by 3 bases, and 15 bases separated the two germline ends. Here the CDR3 reads CASSPYRDPSNEKLFF. In DNA form, the CDR3 reads TGCGCCAGCAGCCCATACCGGGACCCTTCTAATGAAAAACTGTTTTTT.

The chain recombines TRBV10-3 with TRBJ1-1; TRBD1 might be the D (5 bases). V was shortened by 4 bases and J by 9 bases, with 9 bases between the two germline ends. The germline V gene has CDR1 ENHRY and CDR2 SYGVKD. The CDR3 loop spans 11 amino acids. In DNA form, the CDR3 reads TGTGCCATCAGTGCGGGGGAAAAAGCTTTCTTT. Translating gives CAISAGEKAFF.

This sequence joins TRBV20-1 and TRBJ1-2; D possibly corresponds to TRBD1 (5 bases). CDR1 and CDR2 (germline): DFQATT, SNEGSKA (reference sequence). Trimming took 1 base from V and 9 from J, leaving 9 bases between them. The CDR3 is 11 residues long. The CDR3 sequence is CSARVGDRYTF. In DNA, the CDR3 is TGCAGTGCTAGAGTGGGGGATCGCTACACCTTC.

The CDR3 DNA reads TGTGCCAGCAGCCAGGGCCTAGGGGGGTCCTACGAGCAGTACTTC. Encoded protein: CASSQGLGGSYEQYF. V is TRBV4-2 and J is TRBJ2-7; TRBD1 or TRBD2 may be the D gene (6 bases each). The germline V and J ends were trimmed by 3 bases and 1 base, with 13 bases remaining between them. CDR1 LGHNA and CDR2 YNFKEQ come from the germline V gene. The CDR3 loop spans 15 amino acids.

The rearrangement uses TRBV19 and TRBJ2-7; D is possibly TRBD1 (6 bases). The CDR3 totals 14 residues. CDR1 is LNHDA, CDR2 SQIVND, per germline (reference sequence). V was shortened by 4 bases and J by 1 base, with 11 bases between the two germline ends. CDR3 DNA: TGTGCCAGTAGTACCCGACAGGTGTCCTACGAGCAGTACTTC. This translates into CASSTRQVSYEQYF.

The J gene is TRBJ1-2, the V gene TRBV6-5; the match to TRBD1 covers 8 bases. The CDR3 loop spans 12 amino acids. Germline V gene sequence: CDR1 MNHEY, CDR2 SVGAGI. V trimming: 3 bases; J trimming: 8 bases; junction bases outside the gene matches: 2. CDR3 sequence reads: CASSYSGGGYTF. The CDR3, as DNA: TGTGCCAGCAGTTATTCAGGGGGCGGCTACACCTTC.

The V gene is TRBV6-5, the J gene TRBJ2-1; D is possibly TRBD2 (6 bases). The CDR3 length is 16 residues. Germline values: CDR1 MNHEY, CDR2 SVGAGI. Trimming pared 0 bases from V and 5 bases from J, leaving 14 bases between. The CDR3 DNA follows: TGTGCCAGCAGTTACTCACCCCTGGGAGGTCACAATGAGCAGTTCTTC. Translated, it gives CASSYSPLGGHNEQFF.

This sequence joins TRBV19 and TRBJ2-1; no clear D gene. Trimming took 3 bases from V and 3 from J, leaving 6 bases between them. The CDR3 covers 13 residues. Germline CDR1 is LNHDA and CDR2 is SQIVND (reference sequence). CDR3 coding DNA: TGTGCCAGTAGTATCGTTGGCTACAATGAGCAGTTCTTC. As protein: CASSIVGYNEQFF. The variable domain in full, completed from reference TRBV19 and TRBJ2-1, reads DGGITQSPKYLFRKEGQNVTLSCEQNLNHDAMYWYRQDPGQGLRLIYYSQIVNDFQKGDIAEGYSVSREKKESFPLTVTSAQKNPTAFYLCASSIVGYNEQFFGPGTRLTVL.

The chain joins TRBV29-1 to TRBJ2-5, with 8 bases that match TRBD2. The junction had 5 bases not matched to a gene; V was cut back by 7 bases and J by 1 base. Germline V gene lookup returns CDR1 SQVTM and CDR2 ANQGSEA. The CDR3 is 13 residues long. The CDR3 reads CSGVGLGQETQYF. In DNA, the CDR3 is TGCAGCGGGGTGGGACTAGGCCAAGAGACCCAGTACTTC.

This clone was observed a few times. CDR3 region: CASSYDRGWTGELFF. The CDR3 bases are TGTGCCAGCAGCTACGACAGGGGTTGGACCGGGGAGCTGTTTTTT. The chain employs TRBV11-1 and TRBJ2-2, with TRBD1 matching over 8 bases. The CDR3 runs 15 residues. Germline loops: CDR1 SGHAT, CDR2 FQDESV (reference sequence). The V gene end was trimmed by 4 bases and the J gene end by 5 bases; junction bases not matched to a gene: 6.

The CDR3 loop reads CASSLVLAGAYEQYF. CDR3 bases: TGTGCCAGCAGCTTAGTACTAGCGGGAGCGTACGAGCAGTACTTC. This rearrangement joins TRBV7-8 to TRBJ2-7; the match to TRBD2 covers 11 bases. The CDR3 consists of 15 residues. Germline V lookup: CDR1 SGHVS, CDR2 FQNEAQ. With V trimmed by 1 base and J by 4 bases, 3 bases remained unmatched.

The rearrangement uses TRBV6-1 and TRBJ2-7; 7 bases align to TRBD1. The CDR3 runs 12 residues. V was clipped by 6 bases and J by 3 bases; unmatched bases: 2. Per germline, CDR1 MNHNS and CDR2 SASEGT. The CDR3 DNA follows: TGTGCCAGCAGAAGACAGGGCTACGAGCAGTACTTC. This encodes CASRRQGYEQYF.

The chain uses TRBV27 and TRBJ2-7; TRBD1 matches at 8 bases. V gave up 5 bases and J gave up 0 bases; unmatched junction bases: 12. The CDR3 is made up of 17 amino acids. The germline CDR1 and CDR2 sequences are MNHEY and SMNVEV (reference sequence). CDR3 amino acids: CASSPPRTGRSSYEQYF. Written as DNA, the CDR3 is TGTGCCAGCAGTCCCCCGCGGACAGGGCGTAGCTCCTACGAGCAGTACTTC.